This TCR beta chain was observed in a study of shared clonotypes between healthy human individuals. As for the study in general: A couple of women and a few men aged 18 to 49 made up the donors. Study outcomes and limitations: Among four donors, roughly 5.4% of naive CD4 clonotypes were found in common.

The naive CD8 fraction comprised CD45RO-negative cells positively selected for CCR7 and excluded terminally differentiated effector memory CD45RA+ cells. About this clone itself: Its cognate antigen is unknown.

CDR1 is LNHDA, CDR2 SQIVND, per germline (reference sequence). Trimming pared 6 bases from V and 2 bases from J, leaving 13 bases between. This CDR3 is 14 amino acids long. Sequencing was performed with immunoSEQ multiplex PCR; in TCRdb, only in-frame clones are kept and a portion is missing. Found here are about 2,200,000 clones, roughly 91% of them singletons; the top ten hold roughly 1.7%. The chain joins TRBV19 to TRBJ2-5; no clear D gene. This sequence was found in a man aged 18 to 29 in good health. Some clones in this sample may be carry-over from other donors' samples. The specimen sequenced was naive CD8+ T cells from PBMCs. CDR3 loop: CASRPGELQETQYF. The CDR3 nucleotides are TGTGCCAGTAGACCGGGTGAATTACAAGAGACCCAGTACTTC.